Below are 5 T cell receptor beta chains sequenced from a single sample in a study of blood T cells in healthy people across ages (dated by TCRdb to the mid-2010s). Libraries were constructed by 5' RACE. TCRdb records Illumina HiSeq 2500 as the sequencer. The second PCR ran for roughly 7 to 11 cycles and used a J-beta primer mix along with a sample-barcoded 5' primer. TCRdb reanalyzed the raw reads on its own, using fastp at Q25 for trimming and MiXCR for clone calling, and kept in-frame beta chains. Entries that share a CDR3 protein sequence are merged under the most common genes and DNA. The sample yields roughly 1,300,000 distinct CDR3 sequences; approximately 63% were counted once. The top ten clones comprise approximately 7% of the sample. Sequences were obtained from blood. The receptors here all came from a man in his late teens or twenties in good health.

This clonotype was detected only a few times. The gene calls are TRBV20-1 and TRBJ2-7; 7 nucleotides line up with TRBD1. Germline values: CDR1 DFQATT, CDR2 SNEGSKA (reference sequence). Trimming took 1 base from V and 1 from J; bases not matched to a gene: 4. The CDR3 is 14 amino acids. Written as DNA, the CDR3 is TGCAGTGCTAGAGCGACAGGGATTTCCTACGAGCAGTACTTC. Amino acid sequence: CSARATGISYEQYF.

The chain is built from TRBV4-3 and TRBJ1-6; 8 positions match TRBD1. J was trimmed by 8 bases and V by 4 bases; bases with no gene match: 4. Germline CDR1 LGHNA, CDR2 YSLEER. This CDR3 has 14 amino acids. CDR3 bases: TGCGCCAGCAGCCCGGGACAGGTCGATTCACCCCTCCACTTT. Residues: CASSPGQVDSPLHF.

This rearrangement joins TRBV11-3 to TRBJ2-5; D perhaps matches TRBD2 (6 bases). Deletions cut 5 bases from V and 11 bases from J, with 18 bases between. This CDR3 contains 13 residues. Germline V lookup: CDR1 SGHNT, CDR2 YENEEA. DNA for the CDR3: TGTGCCAGCAGCCGACTGAGTGGGACTGAGCAGTACTTC. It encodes CASSRLSGTEQYF.

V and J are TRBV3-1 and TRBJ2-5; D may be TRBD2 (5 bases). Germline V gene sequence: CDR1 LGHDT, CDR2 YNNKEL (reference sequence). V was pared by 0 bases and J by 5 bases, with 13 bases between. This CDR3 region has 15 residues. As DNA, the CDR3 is TGTGCCAGCAGCCAAGATTTTTCCTCGGGGGAGACCCAGTACTTC. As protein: CASSQDFSSGETQYF.

In DNA, the CDR3 is TGCAGTGCTCCTGACAGGGCCGGCACTGAAGCTTTCTTT. It is translated as CSAPDRAGTEAFF. The chain carries TRBV20-1 and TRBJ1-1; 7 bases agree with TRBD1. V gave up 5 bases and J gave up 4 bases; unmatched junction bases: 7. CDR1 DFQATT and CDR2 SNEGSKA come from the germline V gene (reference sequence). The CDR3 consists of 13 residues.